This TCR beta chain was captured by sequencing in a study of cytomegalovirus exposure and HLA in healthy donors. Study-wide findings and caveats: Some TCR beta chains (164 of them) were listed as cytomegalovirus-associated.

Repertoires were generated with immunoSEQ multiplex PCR, while TCRdb's copy carries only in-frame clones and drops some. Among 100,000 to 150,000 clones, roughly nine tenths were seen once, and the ten largest hold 1.5% to 2.5%. The approximately 120-subject validation cohort, separate from the 666-subject first cohort, included the donors. Looked up from germline, CDR1 is PRHDT and CDR2 is FYEKMQ (reference sequence). The germline V and J ends were trimmed by 2 bases and 0 bases, with 17 bases remaining between them. The CDR3 is made up of 18 amino acids. About this clone: The antigen remains unidentified.

The receptor was derived from a woman aged 18 to 35 in good health and CMV-seronegative. Sequencing was done on a sample of PBMCs. V and J are TRBV13 and TRBJ1-5; maybe TRBD1 (5 bases). The CDR3 protein is CASSLRLGQYSSNQPQHF. The CDR3 nucleotides are TGTGCCAGCAGCTTAAGATTGGGGCAGTACTCTAGCAATCAGCCCCAGCATTTT.